Listed below are T cell receptor beta chains from one sample, sequenced in a study of cytomegalovirus exposure and HLA in healthy donors. Clones were sequenced by immunoSEQ multiplex PCR, and TCRdb holds only the in-frame ones, with some missing. This sample carries about 110,000 clones, about four fifths of them seen once, and the ten largest clones take roughly 2.7%. Input material: PBMCs. All receptors derive from a man between 25 and 39 years old in good health and CMV-seropositive. Each CDR3 is given with its conserved first and last residue.

J	V	CDR3
TRBJ1-3	TRBV7-9	CSSDPGDRNTIYF
TRBJ2-7	TRBV30	CAWSPIQGGEQYF
TRBJ2-3	TRBV4-1	CASSQDRVTDTQYF
TRBJ2-2	TRBV10-3	CAVASTGAHTGYTGELFF
TRBJ2-1	TRBV6-4	CASSALAGGPSDNEQFF
TRBJ1-5	TRBV2	CASSGEGGPEPQHF
TRBJ2-2	TRBV7-9	CASSLLAPLTNTGELFF
TRBJ1-4	TRBV12-5	CASGLDRLNEKLFF
TRBJ2-7	TRBV23-1	CASSQSPQGDHEQYF
TRBJ1-2	TRBV7-2	CAWRQVSGGGYTF